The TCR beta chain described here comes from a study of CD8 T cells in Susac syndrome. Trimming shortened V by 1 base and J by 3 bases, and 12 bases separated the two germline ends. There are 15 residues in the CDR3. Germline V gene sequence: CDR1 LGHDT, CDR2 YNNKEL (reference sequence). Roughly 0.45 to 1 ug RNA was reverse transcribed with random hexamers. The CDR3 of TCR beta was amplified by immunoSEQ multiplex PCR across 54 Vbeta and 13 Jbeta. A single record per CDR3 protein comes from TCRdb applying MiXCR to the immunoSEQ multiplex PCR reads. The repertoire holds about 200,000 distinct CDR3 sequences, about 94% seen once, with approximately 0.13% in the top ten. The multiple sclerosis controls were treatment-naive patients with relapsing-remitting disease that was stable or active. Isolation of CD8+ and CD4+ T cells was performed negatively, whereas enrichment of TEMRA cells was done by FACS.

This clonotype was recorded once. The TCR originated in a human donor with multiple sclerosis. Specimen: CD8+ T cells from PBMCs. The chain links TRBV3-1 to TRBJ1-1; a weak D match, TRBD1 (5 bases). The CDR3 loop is CASSQGGTAYTEAFF. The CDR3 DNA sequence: TGTGCCAGCAGCCAAGGGGGGACCGCCTACACTGAAGCTTTCTTT.